The rows below give T cell receptor beta chains drawn from one sample of a study of control samples from healthy donors and cancer patients. Profiled with immunoSEQ multiplex PCR; TCRdb holds only in-frame clones, not every one. The sample has approximately 53,000 clones; roughly 90% are singletons. The sequencing sample was made of PBMCs. Receptors were obtained from a man aged 25-45 years with colorectal cancer. Each CDR3 is given with its conserved first and last residue. Each record gives: V gene, clone size, J gene, D gene, CDR3 protein, CDR3 DNA. A D gene is named only where the DNA matches it firmly. Expanded clones get a size class; other rows say once, few or many, or leave the size out.

V: TRBV6-5; size: NA; J: TRBJ2-7; D: TRBD1; CDR3: CASSYSAQGAWYEQYF; DNA: TGTGCCAGCAGTTACTCGGCACAGGGGGCGTGGTACGAGCAGTACTTC
V: TRBV30; size: NA; J: TRBJ1-5; D: NA; CDR3: CAWSVAQNQPQHF; DNA: TGTGCCTGGAGTGTAGCCCAAAATCAGCCCCAGCATTTT
V: TRBV19; size: NA; J: TRBJ2-5; D: NA; CDR3: CASSMGLAGSGETQYF; DNA: TGTGCCAGTAGTATGGGCTTGGCAGGTAGTGGAGAGACCCAGTACTTC
V: TRBV6-6; size: NA; J: TRBJ2-3; D: NA; CDR3: CASSYPTGYTQYF; DNA: TGTGCCAGCAGTTACCCTACCGGGTATACGCAGTATTTT
V: TRBV5-6; size: NA; J: TRBJ1-1; D: TRBD1; CDR3: CASSSLTGTEAFF; DNA: TGTGCCAGCAGCTCCCTGACAGGGACTGAAGCTTTCTTT
V: TRBV6-2/TRBV6-3; size: NA; J: TRBJ1-1; D: NA; CDR3: CASSYGRLGGTRMNTEAFF; DNA: TGTGCCAGCAGTTACGGACGCTTGGGGGGGACGCGCATGAACACTGAAGCTTTCTTT
V: TRBV3-1/TRBV3-2; size: NA; J: TRBJ1-2; D: NA; CDR3: CASSPLRDYGYTF; DNA: TGTGCCAGCAGCCCCCTCAGGGACTATGGCTACACCTTC
V: TRBV4-3; size: NA; J: TRBJ1-4; D: TRBD1; CDR3: CASSLRLPGQGSFGEKLFF; DNA: TGCGCCAGCAGCCTCCGATTACCGGGACAGGGGAGTTTTGGGGAAAAACTGTTTTTT
V: TRBV18; size: NA; J: TRBJ2-1; D: NA; CDR3: CASSRDPSSYNEQFF; DNA: TGTGCCAGCTCACGCGATCCAAGCTCCTACAATGAGCAGTTCTTC
V: TRBV27; size: NA; J: TRBJ1-4; D: NA; CDR3: CASKAGPLSEKLFF; DNA: TGTGCCAGCAAAGCCGGGCCGCTAAGTGAAAAACTGTTTTTT
V: TRBV5-1; size: NA; J: TRBJ1-2; D: NA; CDR3: CASSLSPPGGAGGYTF; DNA: TGCGCCAGCAGCTTGTCCCCCCCGGGGGGGGCGGGTGGCTACACCTTC
V: TRBV19; size: few; J: TRBJ2-2; D: NA; CDR3: CASSIVEIGELFF; DNA: TGTGCCAGTAGTATCGTAGAAATCGGGGAGCTGTTTTTT
V: TRBV6-5; size: once; J: TRBJ1-1; D: NA; CDR3: CASGRVNTEAFF; DNA: TGTGCCAGCGGGAGGGTGAACACTGAAGCTTTCTTT
V: TRBV20-1; size: NA; J: TRBJ1-2; D: NA; CDR3: CSASRGSYGYTF; DNA: TGCAGTGCTAGTAGGGGGAGCTATGGCTACACCTTC
V: TRBV12-3/TRBV12-4; size: NA; J: TRBJ1-1; D: NA; CDR3: CASRGTANTEAFF; DNA: TGTGCCAGCAGGGGGACGGCGAACACTGAAGCTTTCTTT
V: TRBV6-2/TRBV6-3; size: NA; J: TRBJ2-3; D: NA; CDR3: CASSWVGQYADTQYF; DNA: TGTGCCAGCAGCTGGGTGGGGCAGTACGCAGATACGCAGTATTTT
V: TRBV6-5; size: NA; J: TRBJ1-2; D: NA; CDR3: CASSYGAEYGYTF; DNA: TGTGCCAGCAGTTACGGGGCGGAATATGGCTACACCTTC
V: TRBV25-1; size: NA; J: TRBJ2-1; D: NA; CDR3: CASNGAVMNEQFF; DNA: TGTGCCAGCAATGGGGCGGTGATGAATGAGCAGTTCTTC
V: TRBV7-2; size: once; J: TRBJ1-4; D: NA; CDR3: CASSLNGYNEKLFF; DNA: TGTGCCAGCAGCTTAAACGGGTATAATGAAAAACTGTTTTTT
V: TRBV30; size: NA; J: TRBJ1-4; D: NA; CDR3: CAWSPPLNEKLFF; DNA: TGTGCCTGGAGTCCCCCACTTAATGAAAAACTGTTTTTT
V: TRBV27; size: NA; J: TRBJ1-6; D: TRBD1; CDR3: CASSSGQAYNSPLHF; DNA: TGTGCCAGCAGTTCTGGACAGGCCTATAATTCACCCCTCCACTTT
V: TRBV6-5; size: NA; J: TRBJ2-3; D: NA; CDR3: CASSYLAGEADTQYF; DNA: TGTGCCAGCAGTTACCTGGCAGGGGAAGCAGATACGCAGTATTTT
V: TRBV6-5; size: once; J: TRBJ2-1; D: TRBD2; CDR3: CASRHSGENEQFF; DNA: TGTGCCAGCAGACATAGCGGGGAGAATGAGCAGTTCTTC
V: TRBV19; size: NA; J: TRBJ2-4; D: TRBD1; CDR3: CASREGQGWIDIQYF; DNA: TGTGCCAGTAGGGAGGGACAGGGTTGGATAGACATTCAGTACTTC
V: TRBV6-5; size: NA; J: TRBJ1-3; D: NA; CDR3: CASRPPTGLGNTIYF; DNA: TGTGCCAGCAGACCCCCGACCGGATTAGGAAACACCATATATTTT
V: TRBV5-4; size: NA; J: TRBJ2-3; D: TRBD2; CDR3: CASSGEGDTQYF; DNA: TGTGCCAGCAGCGGGGAGGGAGATACGCAGTATTTT
V: TRBV19; size: NA; J: TRBJ1-1; D: NA; CDR3: CASTDRVGAQGEAFF; DNA: TGTGCCAGTACCGATCGGGTGGGGGCGCAGGGGGAAGCTTTCTTT
V: TRBV5-4; size: once; J: TRBJ2-1; D: TRBD2; CDR3: CASSRGLAGVNEQFF; DNA: TGTGCCAGCAGCCGGGGACTAGCGGGGGTAAATGAGCAGTTCTTC
V: TRBV19; size: NA; J: TRBJ2-3; D: TRBD1; CDR3: CASSWNRGPDTQYF; DNA: TGTGCCAGTAGTTGGAACAGGGGGCCCGATACGCAGTATTTT
V: TRBV18; size: NA; J: TRBJ1-4; D: NA; CDR3: CASSPQATNEKLFF; DNA: TGTGCCAGCTCTCCACAGGCAACTAATGAAAAACTGTTTTTT
V: TRBV6-2/TRBV6-3; size: NA; J: TRBJ1-1; D: NA; CDR3: CASSYGPNTEAFF; DNA: TGTGCCAGCAGTTACGGCCCGAACACTGAAGCTTTCTTT
V: TRBV3-1/TRBV3-2; size: few; J: TRBJ1-2; D: NA; CDR3: CASSLQRASLYGYTF; DNA: TGTGCCAGCAGTTTACAGAGGGCGTCACTCTATGGCTACACCTTC
V: TRBV6-5; size: NA; J: TRBJ1-1; D: TRBD1; CDR3: CASSPTGGNTEAFF; DNA: TGTGCCAGCAGTCCGACAGGGGGCAACACTGAAGCTTTCTTT
V: TRBV27; size: NA; J: TRBJ1-1; D: NA; CDR3: CASSFGGGSPEAFF; DNA: TGTGCCAGCAGTTTCGGGGGGGGATCCCCTGAAGCTTTCTTT
V: TRBV19; size: NA; J: TRBJ1-6; D: NA; CDR3: CASSTEGIRRNSPLHF; DNA: TGTGCCAGTAGTACGGAAGGGATCCGGCGTAATTCACCCCTCCACTTT